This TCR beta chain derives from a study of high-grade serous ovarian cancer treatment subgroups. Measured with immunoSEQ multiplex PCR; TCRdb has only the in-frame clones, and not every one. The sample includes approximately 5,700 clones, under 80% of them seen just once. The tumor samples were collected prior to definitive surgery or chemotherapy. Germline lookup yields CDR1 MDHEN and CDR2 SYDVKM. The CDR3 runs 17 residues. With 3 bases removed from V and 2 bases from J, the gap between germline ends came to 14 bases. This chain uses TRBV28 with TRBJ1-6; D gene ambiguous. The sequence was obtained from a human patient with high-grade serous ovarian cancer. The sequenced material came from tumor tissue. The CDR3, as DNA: TGTGCCAGCAGTTTTATCGGCGGTGAGCCCTATAATTCACCCCTCCACTTT. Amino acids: CASSFIGGEPYNSPLHF.